This T cell receptor beta chain was identified in a study of CD8 T cells in Susac syndrome. Whole-study results and caveats: That the number of individuals in its TCR sequencing and HLA analysis was relatively small was acknowledged by the study.

In the case of this clonotype: Its antigen is not identified.

Reverse transcription of about 0.45 to 1 ug RNA was carried out with random hexamers. Amplification of TCR beta CDR3 used immunoSEQ multiplex PCR across 54 Vbeta and 13 Jbeta. TCRdb called the immunoSEQ multiplex PCR reads again in MiXCR, with one record for every CDR3 protein. The top ten hold approximately 0.2% of the sample, which has about 300,000 distinct CDR3 sequences, 85% seen once. Included as multiple sclerosis controls were treatment-naive patients who had stable or active relapsing-remitting disease. TEMRA cells were FACS-enriched, with CD8+ and CD4+ T cells isolated negatively. Germline V gene sequence: CDR1 KGHDR, CDR2 SFDVKD. V shed 2 bases and J 8 bases; nucleotides not matched to a gene: 7. CDR3 length: 16 amino acids.

The rearrangement joins TRBV24-1 to TRBJ2-2, with TRBD1 matching over 10 bases. Sequenced: CD8+ T cells from PBMCs. The origin of this receptor is a human donor with multiple sclerosis. Here the CDR3 DNA reads TGTGCCACCAGTGATTACTCCTCGGACAGGGGGGGGGAGCTGTTTTTT. Residues: CATSDYSSDRGGELFF.